What follows are 27 T cell receptor beta chains derived from one specimen sequenced in a study of OX40 agonist ivuxolimab in advanced cancers. TCRdb's table, derived via immunoSEQ multiplex PCR, lists solely in-frame clones and lacks some. The data show more than 12,000 clones, with more than 70% seen just once and approximately 18% held by the top ten. The specimen was CD4+ or CD8+ T cells sorted from blood, collected in a trial of the OX40 agonist ivuxolimab. The receptors were sampled from an adult with an advanced solid tumor such as melanoma, head and neck, liver or kidney cancer.

The chain recombines TRBV28 with TRBJ1-5; the D is unclear. This CDR3 is built from 16 residues. Germline V gene sequence: CDR1 MDHEN, CDR2 SYDVKM. V lost 5 bases and J 0 bases, leaving 14 bases between the germline ends. The CDR3 nucleotides read TGTGCCAGCAGTCCTGGCCAGCCCTATAGCAATCAGCCCCAGCATTTT. Translated, it gives CASSPGQPYSNQPQHF. The full variable domain, rest sourced from reference TRBV28 and TRBJ1-5, is DVKVTQSSRYLVKRTGEKVFLECVQDMDHENMFWYRQDPGLGLRLIYFSYDVKMKEKGDIPEGYSVSREKKERFSLILESASTNQTSMYLCASSPGQPYSNQPQHFGDGTRLSIL.

This chain joins TRBV4-3 and TRBJ2-7, with 11 bases that match TRBD1. The CDR3 is made up of 17 amino acids. Germline V CDR1 and CDR2: LGHNA, YSLEER. V shed 3 bases, J shed 4 bases, and the junction held 11 bases outside the gene matches. CDR3 amino acids: CASSQMEGGDRGYEQYF. CDR3 DNA: TGCGCCAGCAGCCAGATGGAAGGCGGGGACAGGGGGTACGAGCAGTACTTC.

The chain is built from TRBV7-9 and TRBJ2-2; 8 bases fit TRBD1. V was pared by 2 bases and J by 5 bases, with 7 bases of the junction left unmatched. The CDR3 covers 16 residues. CDR1 SEHNR and CDR2 FQNEAQ come from the germline V gene (reference sequence). CDR3 sequence: CASSLFPGGLTGELFF. The CDR3 DNA reads as TGTGCCAGCAGCTTATTTCCAGGGGGCCTTACCGGGGAGCTGTTTTTT.

V and J are TRBV28 and TRBJ2-3; 14 bases fit TRBD2. This CDR3 is 18 amino acids long. Germline V gene sequence: CDR1 MDHEN, CDR2 SYDVKM. J gave up 4 bases and V 6 bases, and 12 bases lay outside the gene matches. CDR3: CASSPPPGLAGVADTQYF. As DNA, the CDR3 is TGTGCCAGCAGCCCACCACCGGGACTAGCGGGAGTGGCAGATACGCAGTATTTT.

Sample share makes this clone medium-sized (0.01 to 0.1%). The same CDR3 also results from other DNA sequences found in this sample. CDR3 coding DNA: TGTGCCAGCAGCTTAACGACTAGCGGAATCACAGATACGCAGTATTTT. It translates to CASSLTTSGITDTQYF. V usage is TRBV7-6 and J usage is TRBJ2-3, with TRBD2 identical over 9 bases. The germline CDR1 and CDR2 sequences are SGHVS and FNYEAQ. The CDR3 has 16 residues. V was pared by 2 bases and J by 2 bases, with 5 bases of the junction left unmatched.

The chain combines TRBV19 with TRBJ2-1; D possibly corresponds to TRBD1 (5 bases). CDR3 length: 15 amino acids. V gave up 1 base and J gave up 8 bases, with 15 bases separating them. Germline lookup yields CDR1 LNHDA and CDR2 SQIVND (reference sequence). The CDR3, as DNA: TGTGCCAGTAGTATAGCGGACCCAGGGTTTGATGAGCAGTTCTTC. Its translation is CASSIADPGFDEQFF.

The V gene is TRBV7-6, the J gene TRBJ2-3, with a tentative D call TRBD2 (5 bases). Germline values: CDR1 SGHVS, CDR2 FNYEAQ. The CDR3 runs to 14 residues. V lost 0 bases, J lost 2 bases, and 6 bases lay in between. The CDR3 sequence is CASSLAGNTDTQYF. The CDR3 DNA sequence: TGTGCCAGCAGCTTAGCCGGGAACACAGATACGCAGTATTTT. Combining the CDR3 with reference TRBV7-6 and TRBJ2-3 gives the whole variable domain GAGVSQSPRYKVTKRGQDVALRCDPISGHVSLYWYRQALGQGPEFLTYFNYEAQQDKSGLPNDRFSAERPEGSISTLTIQRTEQRDSAMYRCASSLAGNTDTQYFGPGTRLTVL.

The rearrangement links TRBV30 to TRBJ2-2; D is perhaps TRBD2 (5 bases). CDR1 is GTSNPN, CDR2 SVGIG, per germline (reference sequence). V was trimmed by 2 bases and J by 6 bases, leaving 13 bases between them. The CDR3 runs to 14 residues. This CDR3 reads CAWSPGSGPGELFF. In nucleotides, the CDR3 is TGTGCCTGGAGTCCCGGAAGCGGACCCGGGGAGCTGTTTTTT.

This clone has more than one count but fewer than ten. The J gene is TRBJ1-4, the V gene TRBV6-4; 8 bases match TRBD1. Trimming removed 8 bases from V and 4 bases from J; junction bases left unmatched: 18. Germline V gene data show CDR1 as MRHNA and CDR2 as SNTAGT. The CDR3 has 18 amino acids. The CDR3 DNA is TGTGCCAGCGGATTACGGACAGGGAAAATTGCGGGTAATGAAAAACTGTTTTTT. It is translated as CASGLRTGKIAGNEKLFF.

The J gene is TRBJ2-7, the V gene TRBV18; possibly TRBD1 or TRBD2 for D (6 bases each). V gave up 6 bases and J gave up 3 bases, with 18 bases separating them. This CDR3 is built from 15 residues. CDR1 KGHSH and CDR2 LQKENI come from the germline V gene. CDR3 nucleotide sequence: TGTGCCAGCTCTCCAGGACAGCCGGGGGACTACGAGCAGTACTTC. As protein: CASSPGQPGDYEQYF.

V and J are TRBV18 and TRBJ2-5; tentatively, D is TRBD1 (5 bases). The CDR3 spans 13 residues. V lost 9 bases to trimming and J lost 5 bases, with 16 bases between them. Germline CDR1 KGHSH, CDR2 LQKENI. The CDR3 DNA is TGTGCCAGTCGGCCTCAGGGTGGGGAGACCCAGTACTTC. This gives the protein CASRPQGGETQYF.

By share, this clone ranks as medium-sized (0.01 to 0.1%). The V and J genes are TRBV11-3 and TRBJ2-1, with 12 nucleotides matching TRBD2. V was pared by 5 bases and J by 6 bases, with 5 bases of the junction left unmatched. Germline assignment: CDR1 SGHNT and CDR2 YENEEA. This CDR3 is 15 amino acids long. The CDR3 bases are TGTGCCAGCAGCCCGCCGGGACTAGCGGGCAATGAGCAGTTCTTC. It codes for CASSPPGLAGNEQFF.

The chain combines TRBV11-3 with TRBJ2-7; D is undetermined. Trimming stripped 3 bases from V and 5 bases from J, with 11 bases between. This CDR3 is 13 amino acids long. The germline V gene has CDR1 SGHNT and CDR2 YENEEA. This chain's CDR3 is CASSFGPLNEQYF. CDR3 nucleotide sequence: TGTGCCAGCAGCTTCGGACCTCTCAACGAGCAGTACTTC.

The chain carries TRBV4-3 and TRBJ2-1, with a possible D match to TRBD1 (6 bases). Germline CDR1 LGHNA, CDR2 YSLEER. There are 14 residues in the CDR3. Trimming removed 0 bases at V and 15 bases at J, with 18 bases between. The CDR3 region has the DNA TGCGCCAGCAGCCAAGATGCGACAGGCCGTGAGGGGTTCTTC. Encoded protein: CASSQDATGREGFF.

This clone was counted only a few times. The chain links TRBV7-9 to TRBJ2-1, with 7 nucleotides matching TRBD2. The V gene end was trimmed by 5 bases and the J gene end by 8 bases; junction bases not matched to a gene: 9. Germline V CDR1 and CDR2: SEHNR, FQNEAQ (reference sequence). This CDR3 contains 14 residues. In DNA, the CDR3 is TGTGCCAGCAGCCCTACTGGCGGGAGAGATGAGCAGTTCTTC. Its translation: CASSPTGGRDEQFF.

The rearrangement uses TRBV4-3 and TRBJ2-7, with D perhaps matching TRBD1 (5 bases). The length of the CDR3 is 15 residues. Per germline, CDR1 LGHNA and CDR2 YSLEER. Trimming took 0 bases from V and 5 from J, leaving 14 bases between them. The CDR3 nucleotides are TGCGCCAGCAGCCAAGATGGTTTTAGGGGCGACGAGCAGTACTTC. Amino acids: CASSQDGFRGDEQYF.

This clone occurred once. The rearrangement links TRBV7-2 to TRBJ2-1; 7 bases agree with TRBD1. The CDR3 is 15 residues long. The V segment lost 6 bases and the J segment 0 bases; nucleotides outside the gene matches: 5. Germline V CDR1 and CDR2: SGHTA, FQGNSA. The CDR3 nucleotides are TGTGCCAGCAGACAGGGACAGAGCTCCTACAATGAGCAGTTCTTC. Its translation: CASRQGQSSYNEQFF.

To note about this clone: The junction and the germline gene differ at one end; a read error may be behind it. Different DNA sequences within this sample yield the same CDR3. Here the CDR3 DNA reads TGCGCCAGCAGCCAACAACGGACAGCGAATTATGGCTACACCTTC. Translation gives CASSQQRTANYGYTF. The genes are TRBV5-4 and TRBJ1-2; D might be TRBD1 (6 bases). The CDR3 is 15 amino acids. CDR1 and CDR2 from the germline V gene are SGHNT and YYREEE (reference sequence).

The chain is built from TRBV18 and TRBJ1-5; D gene ambiguous. Trimming pared 4 bases from V and 0 bases from J, leaving 16 bases between. The V gene's germline CDR1 is KGHSH and CDR2 LQKENI. CDR3 length: 17 residues. CDR3 coding DNA: TGTGCCAGCTCACGAGGCAACTACCCCTATAGCAATCAGCCCCAGCATTTT. Its protein is CASSRGNYPYSNQPQHF.

The chain carries TRBV5-1 and TRBJ1-6; D is perhaps TRBD1 (6 bases). The CDR3 loop spans 16 amino acids. The ends were cut back, 0 bases at V and 8 bases at J, with 15 bases in the middle. The germline gives CDR1 SGHRS, CDR2 YFSETQ. CDR3 sequence: CASSLGAGARDSPLHF. CDR3 nucleotides: TGCGCCAGCAGCTTGGGGGCAGGGGCCAGGGATTCACCCCTCCACTTT.

This clone has just a few counts. CDR3 nucleotide sequence: TGTGCCAGCAGCGTAGCCAGGGGGACTGAAGCTTTCTTT. Encoded protein: CASSVARGTEAFF. The rearrangement links TRBV9 to TRBJ1-1; 7 bases match TRBD1. The CDR3 is 13 amino acids. CDR1 SGDLS and CDR2 YYNGEE come from the germline V gene. With 0 bases clipped from V and 5 bases from J, the junction kept 1 base outside the gene matches. The entire variable domain, with the rest obtained from reference TRBV9 and TRBJ1-1, is as follows: DSGVTQTPKHLITATGQRVTLRCSPRSGDLSVYWYQQSLDQGLQFLIQYYNGEERAKGNILERFSAQQFPDLHSELNLSSLELGDSALYFCASSVARGTEAFFGQGTRLTVV.

This clone was counted a few times. V is TRBV7-9 and J is TRBJ1-2, with D possibly being TRBD1 (5 bases). CDR1 SEHNR and CDR2 FQNEAQ come from the germline V gene (reference sequence). The CDR3 has 15 residues. Between the trimmed V and J ends, which lost 0 bases and 3 bases, there was a span of 11 bases. The CDR3 region has the DNA TGTGCCAGCAGCTTAGCGGGGCAAGTTCACTATGGCTACACCTTC. Translating gives CASSLAGQVHYGYTF.

The chain employs TRBV7-9 and TRBJ1-2; D is unclear. Germline V gene data show CDR1 as SEHNR and CDR2 as FQNEAQ (reference sequence). The CDR3 covers 12 residues. Trimming removed 6 bases from V and 2 bases from J, with 7 bases in between. For the CDR3, the DNA is TGTGCCAGCAGTCGGGAGAACTATGGCTACACCTTC. Translated, it gives CASSRENYGYTF.

The chain links TRBV6-6 to TRBJ1-5; D ambiguous. Deletions cut 6 bases from V and 8 bases from J, with 14 bases between. The CDR3 is 13 residues long. CDR1 and CDR2 (germline): MNHNY, SVGAGI (reference sequence). The CDR3 protein is CASRPLVWEPQHF. In DNA, the CDR3 is TGTGCCAGCAGGCCCCTCGTCTGGGAGCCCCAGCATTTT.

In its sample, this clone is large. The rearrangement uses TRBV9 and TRBJ2-7, with D perhaps given as TRBD1 or TRBD2 (5 bases each). The CDR3 spans 12 residues. The V gene lost 4 bases and the J gene lost 13 bases, with 18 bases spanning the gap. Germline V CDR1 and CDR2: SGDLS, YYNGEE. Written as DNA, the CDR3 is TGTGCCAGCAGCCACGAAGGGACCCCGCAATACTTC. This sequence encodes CASSHEGTPQYF.

The rearrangement links TRBV11-3 to TRBJ2-1; 7 nucleotides match TRBD1. The trim removed 4 bases at V and 7 bases at J, leaving 7 bases unmatched. CDR1 SGHNT and CDR2 YENEEA come from the germline V gene. The CDR3 runs to 14 residues. The CDR3 loop is CASSSGAGGNEQFF. For the CDR3, the DNA is TGTGCCAGCAGCTCCGGTGCAGGGGGTAATGAGCAGTTCTTC.

The chain links TRBV6-4 to TRBJ2-2, with TRBD1 as a possible D gene (5 bases). The CDR3 is made up of 15 amino acids. The ends were cut back, 4 bases at V and 6 bases at J, with 15 bases in the middle. CDR1 and CDR2 (germline): MRHNA, SNTAGT. This CDR3 is CASSVEEGEAGELFF. CDR3 coding DNA: TGTGCCAGCAGTGTAGAAGAAGGGGAAGCCGGGGAGCTGTTTTTT.